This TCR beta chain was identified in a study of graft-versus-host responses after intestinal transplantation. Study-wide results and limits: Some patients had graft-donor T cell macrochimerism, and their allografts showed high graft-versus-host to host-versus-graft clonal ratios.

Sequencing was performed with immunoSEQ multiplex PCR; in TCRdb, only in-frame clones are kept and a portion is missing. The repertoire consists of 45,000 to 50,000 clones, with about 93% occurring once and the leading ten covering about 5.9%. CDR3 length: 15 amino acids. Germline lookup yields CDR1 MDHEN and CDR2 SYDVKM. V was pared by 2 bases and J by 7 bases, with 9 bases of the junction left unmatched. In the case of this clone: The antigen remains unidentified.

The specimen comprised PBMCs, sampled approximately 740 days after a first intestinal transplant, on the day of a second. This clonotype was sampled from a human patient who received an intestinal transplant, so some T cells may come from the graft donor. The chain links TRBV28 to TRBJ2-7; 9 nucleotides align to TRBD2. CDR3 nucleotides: TGTGCCAGCAGTTTAGTAGCTAGCGGGATATGGGAGCAGTACTTC. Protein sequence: CASSLVASGIWEQYF.